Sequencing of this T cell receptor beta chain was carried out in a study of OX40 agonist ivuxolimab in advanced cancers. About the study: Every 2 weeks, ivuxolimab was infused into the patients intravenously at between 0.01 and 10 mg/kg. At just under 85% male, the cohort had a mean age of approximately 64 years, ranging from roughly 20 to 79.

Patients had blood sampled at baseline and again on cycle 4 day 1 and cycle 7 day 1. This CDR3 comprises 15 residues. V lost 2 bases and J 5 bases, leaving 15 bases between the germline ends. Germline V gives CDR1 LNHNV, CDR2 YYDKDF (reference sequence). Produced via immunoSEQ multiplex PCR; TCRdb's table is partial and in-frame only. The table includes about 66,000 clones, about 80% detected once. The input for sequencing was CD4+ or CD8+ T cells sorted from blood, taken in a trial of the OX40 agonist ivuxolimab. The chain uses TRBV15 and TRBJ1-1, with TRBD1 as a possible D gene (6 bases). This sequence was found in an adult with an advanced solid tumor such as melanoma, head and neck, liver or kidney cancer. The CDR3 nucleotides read TGTGCCACCAGCAGACCAGGAACAGGGTCAACTGAAGCTTTCTTT. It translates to CATSRPGTGSTEAFF.